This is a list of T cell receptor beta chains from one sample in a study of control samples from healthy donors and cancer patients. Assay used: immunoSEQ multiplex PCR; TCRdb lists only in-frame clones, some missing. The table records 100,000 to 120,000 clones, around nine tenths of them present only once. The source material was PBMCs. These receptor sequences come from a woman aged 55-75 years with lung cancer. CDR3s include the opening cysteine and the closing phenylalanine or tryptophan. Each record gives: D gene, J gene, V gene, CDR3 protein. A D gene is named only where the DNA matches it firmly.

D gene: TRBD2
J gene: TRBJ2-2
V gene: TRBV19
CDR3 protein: CASRRLAGFTGELFF

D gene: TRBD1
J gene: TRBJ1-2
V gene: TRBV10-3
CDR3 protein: CAISESSRGAANYGYTF

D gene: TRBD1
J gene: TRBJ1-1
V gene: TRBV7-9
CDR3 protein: CASSLRQGGTEAFF

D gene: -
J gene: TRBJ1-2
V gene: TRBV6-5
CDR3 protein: CASIKAGRADGYTF

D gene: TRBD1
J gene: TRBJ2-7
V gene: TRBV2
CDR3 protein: CASSELGQTTYEQYF

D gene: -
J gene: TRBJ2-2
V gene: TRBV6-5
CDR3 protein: CASSYTGRVIAGELFF

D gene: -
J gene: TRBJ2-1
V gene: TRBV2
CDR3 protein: CASSEAFRGNEQFF

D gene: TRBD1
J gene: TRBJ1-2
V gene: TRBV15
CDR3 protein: CATSSNDRGLYGYTF

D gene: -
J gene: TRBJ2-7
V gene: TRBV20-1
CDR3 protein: CRVDIYEQYF

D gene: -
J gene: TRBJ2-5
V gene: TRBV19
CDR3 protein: CASTGPRETQYF

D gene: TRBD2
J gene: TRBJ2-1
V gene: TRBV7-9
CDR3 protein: CASSLSSGGVYNEQFF

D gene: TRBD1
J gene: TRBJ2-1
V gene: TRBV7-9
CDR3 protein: CASSLEDRPPFF

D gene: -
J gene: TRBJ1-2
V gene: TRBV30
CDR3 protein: CAWSTSQGYTF

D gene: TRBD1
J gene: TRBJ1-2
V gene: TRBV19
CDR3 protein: CASSPGQGGYTF

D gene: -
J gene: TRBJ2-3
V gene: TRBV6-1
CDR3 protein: CASSEGVGTDTQYF

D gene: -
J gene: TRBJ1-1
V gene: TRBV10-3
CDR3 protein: CAIGGGVSAEAFF

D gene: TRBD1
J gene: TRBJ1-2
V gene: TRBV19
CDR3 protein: CASSRDSTNYGYTF

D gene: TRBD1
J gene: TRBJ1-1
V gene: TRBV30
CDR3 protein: CAWTGQGGTEAFF

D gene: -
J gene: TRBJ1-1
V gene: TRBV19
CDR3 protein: CASSREGTLAEAFF

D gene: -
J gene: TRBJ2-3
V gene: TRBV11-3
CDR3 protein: CASSLGTSDTQYF

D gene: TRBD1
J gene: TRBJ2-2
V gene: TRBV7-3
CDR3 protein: CASSRTGPGELFF

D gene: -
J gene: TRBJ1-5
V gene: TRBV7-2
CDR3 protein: CASSSGGRVGQPQHF

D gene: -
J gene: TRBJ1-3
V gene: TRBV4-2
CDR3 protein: CASSQDQGSLVVNTIYF

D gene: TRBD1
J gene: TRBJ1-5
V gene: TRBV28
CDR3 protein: CASRSTTGYQPQHF

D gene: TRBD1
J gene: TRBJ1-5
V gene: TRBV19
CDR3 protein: CASSTTGTGVIGQPQHF

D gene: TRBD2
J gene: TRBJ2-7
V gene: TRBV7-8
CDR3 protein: CASISGRYEQYF

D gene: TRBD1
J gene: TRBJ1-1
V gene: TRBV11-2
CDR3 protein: CASSLATGWNTEAFF

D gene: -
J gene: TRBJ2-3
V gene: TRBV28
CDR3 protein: CASSLSDPRTQYF

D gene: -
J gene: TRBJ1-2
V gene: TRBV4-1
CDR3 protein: CASSQDGQRSFGYTF

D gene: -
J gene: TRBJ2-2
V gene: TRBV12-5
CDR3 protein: CASGREGAGELFF

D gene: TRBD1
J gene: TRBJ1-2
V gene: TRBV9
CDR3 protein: CASSVGTGNYGYTF

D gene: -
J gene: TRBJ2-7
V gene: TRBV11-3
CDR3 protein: CASSLSRTQSGEQYF

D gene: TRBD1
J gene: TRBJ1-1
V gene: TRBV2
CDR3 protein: CASSPGQKLEAFF

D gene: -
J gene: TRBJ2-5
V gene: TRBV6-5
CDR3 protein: CASSHRVKETQYF

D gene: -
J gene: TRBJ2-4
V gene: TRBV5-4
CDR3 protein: CASSPGGGATKNIQYF

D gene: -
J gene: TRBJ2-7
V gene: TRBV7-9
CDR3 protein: CASSGYEQYF

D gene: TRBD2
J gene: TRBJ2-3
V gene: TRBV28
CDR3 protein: CASSFSLAGNTDTQYF

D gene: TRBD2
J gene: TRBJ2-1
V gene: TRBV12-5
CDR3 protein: CASGLGLSTSGENNEQFF

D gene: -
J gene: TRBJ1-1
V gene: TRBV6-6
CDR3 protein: CASSTAAMNTEAFF

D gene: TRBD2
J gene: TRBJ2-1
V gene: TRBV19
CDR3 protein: CASSIFGGTSGKYNEQFF

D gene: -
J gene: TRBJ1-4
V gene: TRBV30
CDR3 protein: CAWSAGSGNNEKLFF

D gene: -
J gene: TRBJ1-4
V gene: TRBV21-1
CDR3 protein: CASSKAEGQFRQNSREKLFF

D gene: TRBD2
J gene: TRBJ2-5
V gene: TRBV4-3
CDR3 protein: CASSQALAGGPRQETQYF

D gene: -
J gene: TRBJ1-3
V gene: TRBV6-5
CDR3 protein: CASSDYSSGNTIYF

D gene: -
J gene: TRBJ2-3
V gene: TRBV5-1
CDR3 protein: CASSLGGKSPDTQYF